The 23 T cell receptor beta chains below come from one sample, sequenced in a study of long-term antiretroviral therapy in people with HIV. Survey-level immunoSEQ v3.0 assays were run. Profiled with immunoSEQ multiplex PCR; TCRdb holds only in-frame clones, not every one. The sample shows more than 30,000 clones, about 83% of them seen only once. The sequencing here drew on unsorted PBMCs, taken 0.4 years before starting antiretroviral therapy. The receptors were sampled from a man aged 18 to 29 with HIV.

The chain links TRBV13 to TRBJ2-2; no definite D call. The CDR3 length is 13 residues. The germline gives CDR1 PRHDT, CDR2 FYEKMQ (reference sequence). Between the trimmed V and J ends, which lost 3 bases and 6 bases, there was a span of 8 bases. The CDR3 region has the DNA TGTGCCAGCAGCTTGGTCGCCGCCGGGGAGCTGTTTTTT. Translation gives CASSLVAAGELFF. The variable domain in full, completed from reference TRBV13 and TRBJ2-2, reads AAGVIQSPRHLIKEKRETATLKCYPIPRHDTVYWYQQGPGQDPQFLISFYEKMQSDKGSIPDRFSAQQFSDYHSELNMSSLELGDSALYFCASSLVAAGELFFGEGSRLTVL.

The chain couples TRBV7-8 to TRBJ1-2, with D hard to call. Germline CDR1 SGHVS, CDR2 FQNEAQ. The CDR3 consists of 16 residues. V dropped 6 bases and J dropped 2 bases, with 19 bases sitting between them. The CDR3 DNA follows: TGTGCCAGCAGTCTTAATGCGGGGATCTCAAACTATGGCTACACCTTC. Translated, it gives CASSLNAGISNYGYTF. Combining the CDR3 with reference TRBV7-8 and TRBJ1-2 gives the whole variable domain GAGVSQSPRYKVAKRGQDVALRCDPISGHVSLFWYQQALGQGPEFLTYFQNEAQLDKSGLPSDRFFAERPEGSVSTLKIQRTQQEDSAVYLCASSLNAGISNYGYTFGSGTRLTVV.

The V call is TRBV18, the J call TRBJ2-3; tentatively, D is TRBD1 (6 bases). There are 17 residues in the CDR3. V lost 1 base to trimming and J lost 0 bases, with 14 bases between them. Germline lookup yields CDR1 KGHSH and CDR2 LQKENI. CDR3 sequence (DNA): TGTGCCAGCTCACCACTCCCCACAGGGACAAGCACAGATACGCAGTATTTT. It encodes CASSPLPTGTSTDTQYF.

The V and J genes are TRBV28 and TRBJ2-7; 11 positions agree with TRBD2. The germline V gene encodes CDR1 MDHEN and CDR2 SYDVKM. CDR3 length: 16 residues. Trimming at V came to 5 bases and at J to 1 base, leaving 7 bases not matched to a gene. This chain's CDR3 is CASSAFLAGGSYEQYF. The CDR3 region has the DNA TGTGCCAGCAGTGCCTTCCTAGCGGGAGGTTCCTACGAGCAGTACTTC.

This clone was observed a few times. The junction does not match germline at one end; this may be a read error. Written as DNA, the CDR3 is TGTGCCAGCAGCCTTGGACTAGCGGAATCCTTC. Protein product: CASSLGLAESF. J is TRBJ2-7 and V is TRBV28, with 10 bases aligning to TRBD2. Germline CDR1 is MDHEN and CDR2 is SYDVKM. The CDR3 extends over 11 amino acids.

This sequence joins TRBV6-6 and TRBJ1-5, with D unresolved. The CDR3 has 15 residues. Looked up from germline, CDR1 is MNHNY and CDR2 is SVGAGI (reference sequence). V gave up 6 bases and J gave up 5 bases, with 17 bases separating them. This CDR3 is CASRNSGGFDQPQHF. CDR3 in DNA: TGTGCCAGCAGAAATAGCGGCGGTTTCGATCAGCCCCAGCATTTT.

This chain uses TRBV6-1 with TRBJ2-5; D is perhaps TRBD1 (5 bases). Germline CDR1 reads MNHNS; CDR2 reads SASEGT. Deletions cut 5 bases from V and 5 bases from J, with 9 bases between. This CDR3 is built from 12 residues. CDR3 nucleotides: TGTGCCAGCAGTTTAGGGGTGGAGACCCAGTACTTC. Translation: CASSLGVETQYF.

The chain is built from TRBV7-9 and TRBJ2-5; the match to TRBD1 covers 8 bases. The CDR3 extends over 17 amino acids. CDR1 and CDR2 from the germline V gene are SEHNR and FQNEAQ (reference sequence). J lost 1 base, V lost 2 bases, and 9 bases had no gene match. Written as DNA, the CDR3 is TGTGCCAGCAGCTTAAGGTTGGGCAGGGGGCTCCAAGAGACCCAGTACTTC. As protein: CASSLRLGRGLQETQYF.

This clone was seen once. The V call is TRBV5-1, the J call TRBJ2-1; no clear D. The ends were cut back, 0 bases at V and 0 bases at J, with 10 bases in the middle. CDR3 length: 16 amino acids. CDR1 is SGHRS, CDR2 YFSETQ, per germline. The CDR3 nucleotides are TGCGCCAGCAGCTTGGTTCCTACGAGCTCCTACAATGAGCAGTTCTTC. This translates into CASSLVPTSSYNEQFF.

In DNA form, the CDR3 reads TGTGCCAGCAGTGGCGGTATGTCCTACGAGCAGTACTTC. Translated: CASSGGMSYEQYF. V usage is TRBV6-1 and J usage is TRBJ2-7; D is uncertain. V was clipped by 4 bases and J by 1 base, with 8 bases between them. The CDR3 runs to 13 residues. CDR1 and CDR2 from the germline V gene are MNHNS and SASEGT.

The rearrangement uses TRBV9 and TRBJ2-7; 9 bases line up with TRBD1. The CDR3 length is 14 residues. V was pared by 0 bases and J by 3 bases, with 1 base of the junction left unmatched. Per the germline V gene, CDR1 is SGDLS and CDR2 is YYNGEE. CDR3 amino acids: CASSVEGQGYEQYF. The CDR3 DNA is TGTGCCAGCAGCGTAGAGGGACAGGGCTACGAGCAGTACTTC.

The rearrangement links TRBV2 to TRBJ2-7; no definite D call. Trimming cost V 6 bases and J 4 bases, with 13 bases left between them. This CDR3 has 13 residues. CDR1 and CDR2 (germline): SNHLY, FYNNEI. The DNA for the CDR3 is TGTGCCAGCAGCCCAGATCTGCTATACGAGCAGTACTTC. Translated: CASSPDLLYEQYF.

The chain combines TRBV18 with TRBJ2-1, with 9 bases that match TRBD1. The CDR3 is 14 amino acids. CDR1 is KGHSH, CDR2 LQKENI, per germline. The V and J ends lost 3 bases and 3 bases, in that order; junction bases with no gene match: 0. CDR3 loop: CASSPDRGYNEQFF. For the CDR3, the DNA is TGTGCCAGCTCACCGGACAGGGGCTACAATGAGCAGTTCTTC. The variable domain in full, completed from reference TRBV18 and TRBJ2-1, reads NAGVMQNPRHLVRRRGQEARLRCSPMKGHSHVYWYRQLPEEGLKFMVYLQKENIIDESGMPKERFSAEFPKEGPSILRIQQVVRGDSAAYFCASSPDRGYNEQFFGPGTRLTVL.

This clone appeared once. The chain couples TRBV6-1 to TRBJ1-4; D not certain. Germline V CDR1 and CDR2: MNHNS, SASEGT. The germline V and J ends were trimmed by 8 bases and 8 bases, with 18 bases remaining between them. CDR3 length: 14 residues. CDR3 region: CASGGGRVSEKLFF. DNA of the CDR3: TGTGCCAGCGGAGGAGGGAGGGTATCGGAAAAACTGTTTTTT.

J is TRBJ1-1 and V is TRBV9; D is unclear. Germline-derived CDR1 and CDR2 are SGDLS and YYNGEE. V was cut by 0 bases and J by 11 bases, with 14 bases left in between. The CDR3 is 13 residues long. In DNA, the CDR3 is TGTGCCAGCAGCGTAGGGGGAGGGATGGCTGCTTTCTTT. The encoded protein is CASSVGGGMAAFF.

The V and J genes are TRBV11-3 and TRBJ2-1, with 11 positions matching TRBD2. V dropped 1 base and J dropped 8; count of bases not matched to a gene: 4. Per germline, CDR1 SGHNT and CDR2 YENEEA. The CDR3 runs 15 residues. The CDR3 loop reads CASSLGLAGSHEQFF. In nucleotides, the CDR3 is TGTGCCAGCAGCTTAGGACTAGCGGGATCGCATGAGCAGTTCTTC.

This chain connects TRBV7-2 to TRBJ2-1, with a tentative D call TRBD1 (6 bases). This CDR3 is built from 13 residues. The germline V and J ends were trimmed by 8 bases and 6 bases, with 14 bases remaining between them. Germline CDR1 and CDR2: SGHTA and FQGNSA. DNA of the CDR3: TGTGCCAGCTTCGGGGACAACTTCAATGAGCAGTTCTTC. It yields the protein CASFGDNFNEQFF.

The genes are TRBV7-9 and TRBJ2-1; TRBD1 matches at 7 bases. Germline V lookup: CDR1 SEHNR, CDR2 FQNEAQ (reference sequence). J gave up 10 bases and V 5 bases, and 8 bases lay outside the gene matches. CDR3 length: 13 residues. CDR3 in amino acids: CASSQTGIWEQFF. As DNA, the CDR3 is TGTGCCAGCAGCCAGACAGGGATATGGGAGCAGTTCTTC.

The chain carries TRBV6-6 and TRBJ1-6, with D perhaps matching TRBD1 (5 bases). Germline V lookup: CDR1 MNHNY, CDR2 SVGAGI (reference sequence). The CDR3 loop spans 14 amino acids. V was shortened by 4 bases and J by 4 bases, with 8 bases between the two germline ends. The CDR3 is CASSWDGYNSPLHF. CDR3 coding DNA: TGTGCCAGCAGTTGGGACGGGTATAATTCACCCCTCCACTTT.

This chain links TRBV6-5 with TRBJ2-4; 9 nucleotides line up with TRBD1. CDR1 MNHEY and CDR2 SVGAGI come from the germline V gene. Trimming removed 4 bases from V and 0 bases from J; junction bases left unmatched: 4. CDR3 size: 16 residues. This CDR3 reads CASSSGTGIAKNIQYF. The CDR3 bases are TGTGCCAGCAGTTCCGGGACAGGGATAGCCAAAAACATTCAGTACTTC.

The chain combines TRBV4-3 with TRBJ2-7; D is unclear. This CDR3 has 14 residues. Germline-derived CDR1 and CDR2 are LGHNA and YSLEER. V was cut by 3 bases and J by 0 bases, with 9 bases left in between. CDR3 DNA sequence: TGCGCCAGCAGCCAGTTTGGGCCCTCCTACGAGCAGTACTTC. Translation: CASSQFGPSYEQYF.

This chain uses TRBV9 with TRBJ2-2, with a possible D match to TRBD1 (6 bases). Germline lookup yields CDR1 SGDLS and CDR2 YYNGEE. With 0 bases removed from V and 5 bases from J, the gap between germline ends came to 11 bases. The CDR3 totals 15 residues. The CDR3 DNA follows: TGTGCCAGCAGCGTAGGAGGGGGTAGAACCGGGGAGCTGTTTTTT. Its translation: CASSVGGGRTGELFF.

This clone came up a few times. This chain uses TRBV19 with TRBJ2-2; D is possibly TRBD2 (5 bases). CDR1 and CDR2 from the germline V gene are LNHDA and SQIVND (reference sequence). The ends were cut back, 3 bases at V and 5 bases at J, with 10 bases in the middle. CDR3 length: 14 residues. For the CDR3, the DNA is TGTGCCAGTAGTATTGGTTCGGGGACCGGGGAGCTGTTTTTT. This gives the protein CASSIGSGTGELFF.